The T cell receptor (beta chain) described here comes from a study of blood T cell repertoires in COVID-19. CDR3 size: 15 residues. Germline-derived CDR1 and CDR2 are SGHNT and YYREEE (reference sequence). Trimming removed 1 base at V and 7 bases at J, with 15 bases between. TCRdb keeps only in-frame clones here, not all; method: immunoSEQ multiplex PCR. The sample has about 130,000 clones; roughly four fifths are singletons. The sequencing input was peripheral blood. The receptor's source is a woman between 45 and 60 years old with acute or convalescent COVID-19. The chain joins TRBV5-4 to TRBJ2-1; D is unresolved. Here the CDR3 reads CASSLFDEATNEQFF. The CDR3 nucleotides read TGTGCCAGCAGCTTGTTCGACGAGGCCACAAATGAGCAGTTCTTC.